Below are 24 T cell receptor beta chains sequenced from a single sample in a study of radiation and T cells in renal cell carcinoma. Method: immunoSEQ multiplex PCR; TCRdb's copy keeps in-frame clones and lacks some. Here the sample spans about 150,000 clones, about 88% being singletons. As to time point: baseline pretreatment blood. Treatment given: 15 Gy SBRT to primary tumor, nephrectomy 4 weeks later. This specimen consisted of blood, obtained from a patient whose treatment included radiotherapy and nephrectomy. The receptors were gathered from a woman in her seventies with renal cell carcinoma.

The V gene is TRBV2, the J gene TRBJ1-5; D is unclear. The CDR3 has 14 amino acids. The V end lost 3 bases, the J end lost 4 bases, and 10 bases lay between the germline ends. CDR1 is SNHLY and CDR2 is FYNNEI in the germline V gene. For the CDR3, the DNA is TGTGCCAGCAGTGATAGGTTAGGGAATCAGCCCCAGCATTTT. Amino acid sequence: CASSDRLGNQPQHF.

This rearrangement joins TRBV6-1 to TRBJ2-1, with TRBD2 matching over 8 bases. Germline V gene lookup returns CDR1 MNHNS and CDR2 SASEGT. The CDR3 has 15 residues. V was clipped by 4 bases and J by 6 bases; unmatched bases: 8. The CDR3 region is CASSVGRGALNEQFF. The CDR3 DNA follows: TGTGCCAGCAGTGTTGGGCGGGGGGCCCTCAATGAGCAGTTCTTC.

The V call is TRBV28, the J call TRBJ1-1; a possible D gene is TRBD1 (5 bases). From germline, CDR1 is MDHEN and CDR2 SYDVKM. V lost 6 bases, J lost 1 base, and 12 bases lay in between. The CDR3 spans 14 residues. The CDR3 loop is CASSLPGQNTEAFF. In DNA, the CDR3 is TGTGCCAGCAGCCTCCCAGGGCAGAACACTGAAGCTTTCTTT.

CDR3 sequence reads: CASSLAGQGYEQYF. As DNA, the CDR3 is TGTGCCAGCAGCTTAGCGGGACAGGGGTACGAGCAGTACTTC. The chain employs TRBV7-9 and TRBJ2-7, with 10 bases fitting TRBD1. The trim removed 0 bases at V and 4 bases at J, leaving 0 bases unmatched. CDR1 is SEHNR, CDR2 FQNEAQ, per germline (reference sequence). The CDR3 covers 14 residues.

DNA of the CDR3: TGTGCCAGCAGCCGGACAGGTGAATATGGCTACACCTTC. This encodes CASSRTGEYGYTF. This chain connects TRBV6-1 to TRBJ1-2; 7 bases match TRBD1. The V gene's germline CDR1 is MNHNS and CDR2 SASEGT. The CDR3 extends over 13 amino acids. J gave up 5 bases and V 6 bases, and 6 bases lay outside the gene matches.

V and J are TRBV5-4 and TRBJ2-7, with 7 bases matching TRBD1. This CDR3 comprises 14 residues. CDR1 SGHNT and CDR2 YYREEE come from the germline V gene (reference sequence). The V gene end was trimmed by 5 bases and the J gene end by 2 bases; junction bases not matched to a gene: 7. The CDR3 spells CASSPRQGTYEQYF. The CDR3, as DNA: TGTGCCAGCAGTCCCCGACAGGGAACCTACGAGCAGTACTTC.

The chain links TRBV19 to TRBJ2-3; 12 nucleotides align to TRBD2. Trimming took 5 bases from V and 2 from J; bases not matched to a gene: 5. CDR1 LNHDA and CDR2 SQIVND come from the germline V gene (reference sequence). CDR3 length: 16 amino acids. In DNA, the CDR3 is TGTGCCAGTAGTGTGACTAGCGGGGGTCCCACAGATACGCAGTATTTT. Residues: CASSVTSGGPTDTQYF. The variable domain in full, with the rest retrieved from reference TRBV19 and TRBJ2-3, is DGGITQSPKYLFRKEGQNVTLSCEQNLNHDAMYWYRQDPGQGLRLIYYSQIVNDFQKGDIAEGYSVSREKKESFPLTVTSAQKNPTAFYLCASSVTSGGPTDTQYFGPGTRLTVL.

The J gene is TRBJ2-3, the V gene TRBV28, with 9 bases fitting TRBD1. Germline trimming cut 5 bases from V and 2 bases from J; bases unmatched to any gene: 5. This CDR3 has 15 residues. Looked up from germline, CDR1 is MDHEN and CDR2 is SYDVKM. CDR3 in amino acids: CASSLTGGVTDTQYF. CDR3 nucleotide sequence: TGTGCCAGCAGTCTGACAGGGGGTGTCACAGATACGCAGTATTTT.

V gene TRBV6-1 combines with J gene TRBJ2-1; 9 positions agree with TRBD2. The CDR3 consists of 15 residues. Germline CDR1 and CDR2: MNHNS and SASEGT. V was clipped by 3 bases and J by 6 bases; unmatched bases: 6. The CDR3 is CASSDQRGAINEQFF. In DNA form, the CDR3 reads TGTGCCAGCAGTGACCAGCGGGGGGCCATCAATGAGCAGTTCTTC.

The rearrangement links TRBV6-5 to TRBJ1-3, with 8 nucleotides matching TRBD1. J was trimmed by 8 bases and V by 4 bases; bases with no gene match: 7. The CDR3 spans 14 residues. CDR1 and CDR2 from the germline V gene are MNHEY and SVGAGI. In DNA, the CDR3 is TGTGCCAGCAGTTCCGGGACAGGCAGGGACACCATATATTTT. It translates to CASSSGTGRDTIYF.

The rearrangement uses TRBV9 and TRBJ1-2; D possibly corresponds to TRBD1 (6 bases). The V end was cut by 4 bases, the J end by 4 bases, with 14 bases between. The CDR3 extends over 14 amino acids. Per germline, CDR1 SGDLS and CDR2 YYNGEE. Here the CDR3 reads CASSPLEGGYGYTF. The CDR3 DNA sequence: TGTGCCAGCAGCCCTCTGGAGGGGGGCTATGGCTACACCTTC.

CDR3 DNA sequence: TGCGCCAGCAGCAGGGGGACTAGCGGGGCCGGAAATGAGCAGTTCTTC. Translating gives CASSRGTSGAGNEQFF. This rearrangement joins TRBV5-1 to TRBJ2-1, with 13 bases lining up with TRBD2. Trimming took 4 bases from V and 7 from J; bases not matched to a gene: 8. The CDR3 sequence is 16 residues long. Germline V lookup: CDR1 SGHRS, CDR2 YFSETQ.

This clone was seen a single time. The genes are TRBV7-2 and TRBJ2-3, with TRBD2 matching over 9 bases. This CDR3 has 16 residues. V dropped 2 bases and J dropped 2; count of bases not matched to a gene: 5. Germline V gene sequence: CDR1 SGHTA, CDR2 FQGNSA. The CDR3, as DNA: TGTGCCAGCAGCTTAAAGAGCGGGGGGTCCACAGATACGCAGTATTTT. Protein product: CASSLKSGGSTDTQYF. Together with reference TRBV7-2 and TRBJ2-3, the CDR3 gives the full variable domain: GAGVSQSPSNKVTEKGKDVELRCDPISGHTALYWYRQSLGQGLEFLIYFQGNSAPDKSGLPSDRFSAERTGGSVSTLTIQRTQQEDSAVYLCASSLKSGGSTDTQYFGPGTRLTVL.

The rearrangement links TRBV6-5 to TRBJ1-5; 7 bases are a match to TRBD1. The CDR3 has 15 amino acids. From germline, CDR1 is MNHEY and CDR2 SVGAGI. The J segment lost 6 bases and the V segment lost 6 bases, leaving 11 bases of the junction unmatched. The CDR3: CASRPDRDWIQPQHF. The CDR3 DNA is TGTGCCAGCAGACCAGACAGGGATTGGATTCAGCCCCAGCATTTT.

Points on this clone: At one boundary the junction diverges from the germline segment, which might be a read error. The chain is built from TRBV14 and TRBJ1-4; D call uncertain. CDR1 and CDR2 from the germline V gene are SGHDN and FVKESK. The CDR3 has 14 amino acids. This chain's CDR3 is CASSQAQPNEKLLF. The CDR3 DNA reads as TGTGCCAGCAGCCAAGCACAGCCTAATGAAAAACTGCTTTTT.

The J gene is TRBJ2-6, the V gene TRBV9; possible D gene TRBD1, 5 bases. Germline CDR1 and CDR2: SGDLS and YYNGEE. The CDR3 is made up of 17 amino acids. V lost 0 bases, J lost 4 bases, and 14 bases lay in between. The CDR3 bases are TGTGCCAGCAGCGTAGTAAGGGGTGGGCCCGGGGCCAACGTCCTGACTTTC. Translation: CASSVVRGGPGANVLTF.

The V gene is TRBV6-5, the J gene TRBJ2-1, with D perhaps matching TRBD1 (6 bases). Germline V lookup: CDR1 MNHEY, CDR2 SVGAGI. Deletions cut 0 bases from V and 9 bases from J, with 15 bases between. The CDR3 covers 15 residues. The CDR3, as DNA: TGTGCCAGCAGTTACTCGAGATCAGGGGTCAGTGAGCAGTTCTTC. This codes for CASSYSRSGVSEQFF.

The rearrangement uses TRBV7-3 and TRBJ2-5; a weak D match, TRBD2 (6 bases). Germline CDR1 SGHTA, CDR2 FQGTGA. The V end was cut by 2 bases, the J end by 5 bases, with 9 bases between. The CDR3 sequence is 13 residues long. Written as DNA, the CDR3 is TGTGCCAGCAGCTTATCGGGGGAGGAGACCCAGTACTTC. Translating gives CASSLSGEETQYF.

This clone has a single count. The gene calls are TRBV30 and TRBJ2-3; the D gene is possibly TRBD2 (6 bases). The germline V gene encodes CDR1 GTSNPN and CDR2 SVGIG (reference sequence). V gave up 2 bases and J gave up 1 base, with 10 bases separating them. The CDR3 contains 14 residues. CDR3 DNA sequence: TGTGCCTGGAGTTCGGGCGGGGGCACAGATACGCAGTATTTT. This sequence encodes CAWSSGGGTDTQYF.

This sequence joins TRBV19 and TRBJ1-5; 10 nucleotides align to TRBD1. The J segment lost 0 bases and the V segment lost 9 bases, leaving 5 bases of the junction unmatched. The CDR3 contains 15 residues. Germline V gene data show CDR1 as LNHDA and CDR2 as SQIVND (reference sequence). DNA for the CDR3: TGTGCCAGCCGACAGGGGGCGAATAGCAATCAGCCCCAGCATTTT. The encoded protein is CASRQGANSNQPQHF.

This clone was observed a few times. The chain combines TRBV6-1 with TRBJ1-1; TRBD1 might be the D (6 bases). The CDR3 runs 14 residues. Trimming stripped 6 bases from V and 6 bases from J, with 17 bases between. CDR1 is MNHNS and CDR2 is SASEGT in the germline V gene. The DNA of the CDR3 is TGTGCCAGCAGAGGACAGATTTCGCCTCCTGAAGCTTTCTTT. Amino acid sequence: CASRGQISPPEAFF.

The chain carries TRBV28 and TRBJ1-4, with a possible D match to TRBD1 (6 bases). The V gene's germline CDR1 is MDHEN and CDR2 SYDVKM. The CDR3 extends over 11 amino acids. V shed 6 bases and J shed 10 bases, with 9 bases lying between them. This chain's CDR3 is CASSTGLKLFF. In nucleotides, the CDR3 is TGTGCCAGCAGCACAGGGTTAAAACTGTTTTTT.

J is TRBJ1-2 and V is TRBV13; D unclear. CDR1 and CDR2 (germline): PRHDT, FYEKMQ (reference sequence). Trimming stripped 1 base from V and 4 bases from J, with 4 bases between. The CDR3 is 12 amino acids. The CDR3 DNA reads TGTGCCAGCAGCTTAGAGATCTATGGCTACACCTTC. Encoded protein: CASSLEIYGYTF.

V and J are TRBV7-9 and TRBJ1-1; 10 bases are shared with TRBD1. The CDR3 has 16 amino acids. V dropped 1 base and J dropped 0; count of bases not matched to a gene: 2. The germline gives CDR1 SEHNR, CDR2 FQNEAQ (reference sequence). The CDR3 DNA is TGTGCCAGCAGCTTAGGGACAGGGGGTCTGAACACTGAAGCTTTCTTT. Amino acid sequence: CASSLGTGGLNTEAFF.